The TCR beta chain under discussion was sequenced for a study of CD8 T cells in ankylosing spondylitis. Findings and caveats of the study: Ankylosing spondylitis blood appeared to carry a characteristic TCR beta motif of roughly 8 highly homologous variants. Before this, some motif variants had been reported in reactive arthritis synovial fluid and blood. Significant enrichment of disease-linked clones was reported in matched ankylosing spondylitis synovial fluid.

TCRdb passed the 5' RACE reads through MiXCR, listing each CDR3 protein once. The repertoire holds about 210,000 distinct CDR3 sequences, approximately 7.4% seen once, with 12% to 15% in the top ten. This clonotype was detected many times. Its antigen is not identified. V lost 5 bases and J 7 bases, leaving 9 bases between the germline ends. CDR1 is DFQATT and CDR2 is SNEGSKA in the germline V gene (reference sequence). There are 11 residues in the CDR3. The sample comprised blood, either unsorted or a sorted T cell fraction (not recorded which). This receptor was identified in a male donor with ankylosing spondylitis. The chain couples TRBV20-1 to TRBJ2-1; the D gene is possibly TRBD2 (5 bases). The CDR3 is CSARTRNEQFF. The CDR3, as DNA: TGCAGTGCTCGTACTAGAAATGAGCAGTTCTTC.